Listed here are 21 T cell receptor beta chains from one sample, sequenced in a study of T cell repertoires in cytomegalovirus infection. TCRdb re-derived calls from the reads in MiXCR, one entry per CDR3 protein. The sample includes 350,000 to 500,000 distinct CDR3 sequences, roughly 30% seen only once; the top ten take approximately 15%. Material: PBMCs. Source of these receptors: a human donor in good health (CMV status not recorded). Some clones in this sample may be carry-over from other donors' samples.

Only a few counts were recorded for this clonotype. V and J are TRBV5-1 and TRBJ2-1; 8 bases fit TRBD1. V dropped 4 bases and J dropped 7; count of bases not matched to a gene: 10. This CDR3 contains 15 residues. Germline lookup yields CDR1 SGHRS and CDR2 YFSETQ. In DNA form, the CDR3 reads TGCGCCAGCAGCATACCGACAGGGGAGAGGAATGAGCAGTTCTTC. This codes for CASSIPTGERNEQFF.

This clonotype showed up just a few times. The J gene is TRBJ1-2, the V gene TRBV27; D is uncertain. V lost 7 bases, J lost 5 bases, and 11 bases lay in between. This CDR3 has 12 residues. Germline V gene sequence: CDR1 MNHEY, CDR2 SMNVEV (reference sequence). DNA for the CDR3: TGTGCCAGCATCTCACCTTCTTATGGCTACACCTTC. Its protein is CASISPSYGYTF.

The genes are TRBV7-3 and TRBJ2-1; D tentatively fits TRBD1 or TRBD2 (5 bases each). V lost 0 bases and J 6 bases, leaving 18 bases between the germline ends. This CDR3 comprises 17 residues. Germline lookup yields CDR1 SGHTA and CDR2 FQGTGA. DNA of the CDR3: TGTGCCAGCAGCTTAACCCCCCAGGCAGGGAGATCCAATGAGCAGTTCTTC. Encoded protein: CASSLTPQAGRSNEQFF.

This sequence joins TRBV7-4 and TRBJ2-5; tentatively, D is TRBD2 (5 bases). CDR3 length: 15 residues. Germline lookup yields CDR1 SGHVT and CDR2 SQSDAQ. With 3 bases removed from V and 5 bases from J, the gap between germline ends came to 16 bases. The chain's CDR3 is CASSLLSAGRETQYF. In DNA form, the CDR3 reads TGTGCCAGCAGCTTGCTCTCCGCGGGCAGGGAGACCCAGTACTTC.

In its sample, this clonotype was seen many times. This chain joins TRBV7-8 and TRBJ1-4; unclear D gene. V gave up 3 bases and J gave up 3 bases, with 20 bases separating them. CDR1 is SGHVS, CDR2 FQNEAQ, per germline. The CDR3 contains 18 residues. For the CDR3, the DNA is TGTGCCAGCAGCTTTGAGATTAGGATCTCGGGAGCTAATGAAAAACTGTTTTTT. Residues: CASSFEIRISGANEKLFF.

This clonotype has more than one count but fewer than ten. The J gene is TRBJ2-4, the V gene TRBV6-2 or TRBV6-3; weak D call: TRBD1 (7 bases). Deletions cut 3 bases from V and 0 bases from J, with 15 bases between. CDR1 and CDR2 from the germline V gene are MNHEY and SVGEGT. The CDR3 consists of 17 residues. The CDR3 coding sequence is TGTGCCAGCAGTTATGCGGGACAGAGACTAGCCAAAAACATTCAGTACTTC. Amino acid sequence: CASSYAGQRLAKNIQYF.

CDR3 sequence reads: CASSLGAGGGAFF. CDR3 DNA sequence: TGTGCCAGCAGCTTAGGCGCAGGGGGTGGAGCTTTCTTT. This chain joins TRBV11-2 and TRBJ1-1, with 7 nucleotides matching TRBD1. The ends lost 1 base at V and 10 bases at J; junction bases unmatched: 6. The CDR3 loop spans 13 amino acids. Germline values: CDR1 SGHAT, CDR2 FQNNGV.

This clonotype has at least ten counts. The rearrangement links TRBV7-2 to TRBJ2-1, with 13 bases identical to TRBD2. The germline V gene encodes CDR1 SGHTA and CDR2 FQGNSA. J gave up 5 bases and V 2 bases, and 9 bases lay outside the gene matches. This CDR3 is 18 amino acids long. The CDR3 reads CASSLRRLAGGLDNEQFF. CDR3 bases: TGTGCCAGCAGCTTACGACGACTAGCGGGGGGTCTGGACAATGAGCAGTTCTTC.

A word on this clonotype: This may be a read error: a much more frequent sequence differs by one nucleotide. Likely a read error: the CDR3 ends without its conserved phenylalanine or tryptophan. The chain uses TRBV7-6 and TRBJ1-5, with D unclear. Germline V gene lookup returns CDR1 SGHVS and CDR2 FNYEAQ. The CDR3 has 14 residues. V lost 5 bases, J lost 6 bases, and 14 bases lay in between. Here the CDR3 reads CASSRKGASQPQHL. CDR3 sequence (DNA): TGTGCCAGCAGCCGAAAGGGCGCGAGTCAGCCCCAGCATTTG.

This clonotype was observed at least ten times. This chain links TRBV7-2 with TRBJ2-2; a weak D match, TRBD2 (5 bases). The CDR3 runs 15 residues. Germline V gene data show CDR1 as SGHTA and CDR2 as FQGNSA. Trimming took off 1 base at V and 7 bases at J, with 13 bases between the two ends. CDR3 in DNA: TGTGCCAGCAGCTTAGAAATTCACCGGGGCGGGGAGCTGTTTTTT. It is translated as CASSLEIHRGGELFF.

This clonotype was counted a few times. The chain uses TRBV4-2 and TRBJ2-1; 7 positions agree with TRBD2. CDR3 length equals 16 residues. V lost 4 bases to trimming and J lost 9 bases; unmatched junction nucleotides: 15. Germline V gives CDR1 LGHNA, CDR2 YNFKEQ. The CDR3 DNA follows: TGTGCCAGCAGCCTTCCCGGGACGGGAGGACCCGGTGAGCAGTTCTTC. It codes for CASSLPGTGGPGEQFF.

The chain uses TRBV24-1 and TRBJ2-3, with 9 bases identical to TRBD1. Germline trimming cut 4 bases from V and 3 bases from J; bases unmatched to any gene: 7. This CDR3 contains 16 residues. The V gene's germline CDR1 is KGHDR and CDR2 SFDVKD. The CDR3: CATSDLGTGKTDTQYF. The CDR3 bases are TGTGCCACCAGTGACCTTGGGACAGGGAAGACAGATACGCAGTATTTT.

The table lists this clonotype with many counts. The chain employs TRBV11-2 and TRBJ2-5; 7 bases agree with TRBD2. J gave up 8 bases and V 5 bases, and 8 bases lay outside the gene matches. Per the germline V gene, CDR1 is SGHAT and CDR2 is FQNNGV. This CDR3 contains 13 residues. The CDR3 DNA sequence: TGTGCCAGCAGCGTCCCGGGGGGAACAACCCAGTACTTC. This gives the protein CASSVPGGTTQYF.

The rearrangement links TRBV4-1 to TRBJ2-7; D possibly corresponds to TRBD2 (5 bases). V lost 1 base and J lost 4, with 14 bases in between. Germline V gives CDR1 MGHRA, CDR2 YSYEKL. This CDR3 contains 15 residues. This chain's CDR3 is CASSQVRGLTYEQYF. CDR3 bases: TGCGCCAGCAGCCAAGTAAGAGGGTTAACTTACGAGCAGTACTTC.

This chain connects TRBV6-6 to TRBJ2-7; D call uncertain. V shed 8 bases and J shed 6 bases, with 20 bases lying between them. Germline V gene data show CDR1 as MNHNY and CDR2 as SVGAGI (reference sequence). The CDR3 runs 14 residues. CDR3 amino acids: CASLPGPPSSEQYF. In DNA, the CDR3 is TGTGCCAGCCTACCGGGCCCTCCTTCGTCCGAGCAGTACTTC.

The table lists this clonotype with a few counts. The CDR3 loop is CATNMGTEEGYTF. The CDR3, as DNA: TGTGCCACCAATATGGGGACAGAAGAGGGCTACACCTTC. The V and J genes are TRBV19 and TRBJ1-2, with 7 bases lining up with TRBD1. The germline V gene has CDR1 LNHDA and CDR2 SQIVND (reference sequence). This CDR3 contains 13 residues. With 10 bases clipped from V and 8 bases from J, the junction kept 13 bases outside the gene matches. Variable domain in full (rest from reference TRBV19 and TRBJ1-2): DGGITQSPKYLFRKEGQNVTLSCEQNLNHDAMYWYRQDPGQGLRLIYYSQIVNDFQKGDIAEGYSVSREKKESFPLTVTSAQKNPTAFYLCATNMGTEEGYTFGSGTRLTVV.

J is TRBJ1-5 and V is TRBV6-2 or TRBV6-3, with D uncertain. Germline values: CDR1 MNHEY, CDR2 SVGEGT. The CDR3 covers 11 residues. Trimming took off 2 bases at V and 11 bases at J, with 7 bases between the two ends. The chain's CDR3 is CASSYGQAQHF. CDR3 nucleotides: TGTGCCAGCAGTTACGGGCAAGCCCAGCATTTT.

The chain carries TRBV28 and TRBJ2-7; a possible D gene is TRBD1 (6 bases). Trimming cost V 3 bases and J 6 bases, with 21 bases left between them. The CDR3 contains 16 residues. Germline CDR1 and CDR2: MDHEN and SYDVKM. The CDR3 spells CASSFPPGHPKGEQYF. The CDR3 nucleotides are TGTGCCAGCAGTTTCCCACCGGGACATCCGAAAGGCGAGCAGTACTTC.

The chain uses TRBV5-3 and TRBJ2-1, with D perhaps matching TRBD1 (5 bases). TRBV5-3 belongs to the ORF category, with a function that is uncertain. The length of the CDR3 is 17 residues. Trimming removed 8 bases from V and 4 bases from J, with 25 bases in between. In DNA form, the CDR3 reads TGTGCCAGCAGCAGGGTTACAGGCATGCGGCGGTACAATGAGCAGTTCTTC. It translates to CASSRVTGMRRYNEQFF.

About this clonotype: A read error may explain this, as a much larger clone is one base away. This rearrangement joins TRBV7-6 to TRBJ2-3, with 8 bases that match TRBD1. Germline CDR1 and CDR2: SGHVS and FNYEAQ. The length of the CDR3 is 17 residues. The CDR3 protein is CASSLSDRETSTDAQYF. The CDR3, as DNA: TGTGCCAGCAGCTTATCGGACAGGGAAACTAGCACAGATGCGCAGTATTTT.

This clonotype was picked up one time. The chain has TRBV18 and TRBJ2-7; either TRBD1 or TRBD2 may supply D (5 bases each). CDR3 length: 14 amino acids. Trimming took off 4 bases at V and 5 bases at J, with 15 bases between the two ends. Germline V gene sequence: CDR1 KGHSH, CDR2 LQKENI. The CDR3 DNA reads as TGTGCCAGCTCACGCCGTAGGGGACCGGACGAGCAGTACTTC. This gives the protein CASSRRRGPDEQYF.